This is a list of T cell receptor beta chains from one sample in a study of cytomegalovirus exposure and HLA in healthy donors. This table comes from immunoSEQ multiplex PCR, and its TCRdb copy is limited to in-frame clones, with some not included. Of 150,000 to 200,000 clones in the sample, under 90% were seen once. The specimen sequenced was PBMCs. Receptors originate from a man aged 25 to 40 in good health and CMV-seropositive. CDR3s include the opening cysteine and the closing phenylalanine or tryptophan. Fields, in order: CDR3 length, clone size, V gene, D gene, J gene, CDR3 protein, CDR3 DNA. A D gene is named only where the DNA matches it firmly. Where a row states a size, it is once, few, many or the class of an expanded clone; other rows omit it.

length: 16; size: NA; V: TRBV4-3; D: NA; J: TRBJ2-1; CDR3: CASSQDTGQGVDEQFF; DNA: TGCGCCAGCAGCCAAGATACAGGGCAAGGGGTCGATGAGCAGTTCTTC
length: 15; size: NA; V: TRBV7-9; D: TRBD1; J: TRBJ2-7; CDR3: CASSLGQGVSYEQYF; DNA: TGTGCCAGCAGCCTGGGACAGGGGGTCTCCTACGAGCAGTACTTC
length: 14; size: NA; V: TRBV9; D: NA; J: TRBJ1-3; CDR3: CASSGTVSGNTIYF; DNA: TGTGCCAGCAGCGGGACAGTCTCTGGAAACACCATATATTTT
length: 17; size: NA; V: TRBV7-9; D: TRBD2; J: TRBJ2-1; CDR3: CSSSYRGLAGQYNEQFF; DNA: TGTTCCAGCAGCTATAGGGGGCTAGCGGGGCAGTACAATGAGCAGTTCTTC
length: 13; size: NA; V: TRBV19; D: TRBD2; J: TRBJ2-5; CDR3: CASRDYAQETQYF; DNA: TGTGCCAGCCGGGACTACGCCCAAGAGACCCAGTACTTC
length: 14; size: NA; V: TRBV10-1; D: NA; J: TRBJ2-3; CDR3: CASSTGSSTDTQYF; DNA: TGCGCCAGCAGTACAGGTTCTAGCACAGATACGCAGTATTTT
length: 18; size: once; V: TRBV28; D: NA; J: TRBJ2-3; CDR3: CASSFPTEKRVREDTQYF; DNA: TGTGCCAGCAGTTTCCCGACTGAGAAGCGGGTGCGGGAAGATACGCAGTATTTT
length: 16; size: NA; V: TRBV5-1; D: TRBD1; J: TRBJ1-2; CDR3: CASSFRTGDLGYGYTF; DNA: TGCGCCAGCAGCTTTAGGACAGGGGATTTGGGCTATGGCTACACCTTC
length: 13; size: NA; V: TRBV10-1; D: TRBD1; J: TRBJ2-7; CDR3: CASSETGAYEQYF; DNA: TGCGCCAGCAGCGAAACAGGGGCATACGAGCAGTACTTC
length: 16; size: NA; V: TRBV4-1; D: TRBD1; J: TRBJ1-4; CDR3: CASSLPKDRPNEKLFF; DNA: TGCGCCAGCAGCCTCCCGAAGGACAGGCCGAATGAAAAACTGTTTTTT
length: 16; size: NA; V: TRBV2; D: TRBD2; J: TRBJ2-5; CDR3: CASSRELAGGQETQYF; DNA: TGTGCCAGCAGTAGGGAACTAGCGGGGGGCCAAGAGACCCAGTACTTC
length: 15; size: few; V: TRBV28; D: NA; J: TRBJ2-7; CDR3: CASSLPGGHSYEQYF; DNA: TGTGCCAGCAGTCTACCAGGGGGGCACTCCTACGAGCAGTACTTC
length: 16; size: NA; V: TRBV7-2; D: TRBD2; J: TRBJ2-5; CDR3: CASSLVLAGGHETQYF; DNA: TGTGCCAGCAGCTTAGTACTAGCGGGGGGGCACGAGACCCAGTACTTC
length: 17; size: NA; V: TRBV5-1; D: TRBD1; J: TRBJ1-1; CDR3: CASSLARGNQKDTEAFF; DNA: TGCGCCAGCAGCTTGGCCAGGGGGAATCAGAAGGACACTGAAGCTTTCTTT
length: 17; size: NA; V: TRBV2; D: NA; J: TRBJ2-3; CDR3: CASKSTPASADTDTQYF; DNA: TGTGCCAGCAAGTCCACCCCAGCTAGCGCGGACACAGATACGCAGTATTTT
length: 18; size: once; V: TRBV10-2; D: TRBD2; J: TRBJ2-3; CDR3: CASSSFTLGLVGTDTQYF; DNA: TGCGCCAGCAGTTCCTTTACCCTCGGACTAGTGGGCACAGATACGCAGTATTTT
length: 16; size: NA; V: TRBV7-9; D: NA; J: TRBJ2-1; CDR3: CASSQLVAASYNEQFF; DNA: TGTGCCAGCAGCCAACTAGTCGCGGCCTCCTACAATGAGCAGTTCTTC
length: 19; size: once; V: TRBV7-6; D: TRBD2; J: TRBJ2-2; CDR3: CASSLRTSGGLSNTGELFF; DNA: TGTGCCAGCAGCTTACGGACTAGCGGGGGTTTGTCGAACACCGGGGAGCTGTTTTTT
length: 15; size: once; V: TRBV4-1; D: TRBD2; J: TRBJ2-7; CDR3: CASSQTSGGPYEQYF; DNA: TGCGCCAGCAGCCAAACTAGCGGGGGGCCCTACGAGCAGTACTTC
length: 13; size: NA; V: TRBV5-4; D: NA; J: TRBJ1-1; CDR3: CASKTDINTEAFF; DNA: TGTGCCAGTAAGACAGACATAAACACTGAAGCTTTCTTT
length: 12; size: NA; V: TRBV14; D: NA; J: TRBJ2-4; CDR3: CASSQDRGVQYF; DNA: TGTGCCAGCAGCCAAGACAGGGGGGTTCAGTACTTC
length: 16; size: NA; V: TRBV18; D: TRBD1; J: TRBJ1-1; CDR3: CASSALHRDSGTEAFF; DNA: TGTGCCAGCTCAGCATTACATCGGGACAGCGGCACTGAAGCTTTCTTT
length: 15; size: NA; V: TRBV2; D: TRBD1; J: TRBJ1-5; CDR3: CASSEEQGFGQPQHF; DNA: TGTGCCAGCAGTGAAGAACAGGGGTTTGGTCAGCCCCAGCATTTT
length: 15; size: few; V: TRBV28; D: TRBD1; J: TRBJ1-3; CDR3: CASSFTGGRGHTIYF; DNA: TGTGCCAGCAGTTTCACAGGGGGCCGGGGTCACACCATATATTTT
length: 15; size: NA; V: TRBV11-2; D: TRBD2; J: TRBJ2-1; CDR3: CASSLEGGGAIEQFF; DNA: TGTGCCAGCAGCTTAGAGGGCGGGGGGGCCATTGAGCAGTTCTTC